This is a list of T cell receptor beta chains from one sample in a study of blood T cell repertoires in COVID-19. Sequencing was performed with immunoSEQ multiplex PCR; in TCRdb, only in-frame clones are kept and a portion is missing. The repertoire holds under 150,000 clones, with approximately 85% as singletons. Sequenced input: peripheral blood. The receptors were sampled from a human donor in a cohort sampled during active COVID-19. CDR3s include the opening cysteine and the closing phenylalanine or tryptophan. The order of the fields is D gene, clone size, J gene, V gene, CDR3 DNA, CDR3 protein. D genes are given only for firm matches. Size tells how often a clone was seen (once, few, many) or the class of an expanded clone, and some rows leave it out.

D gene: TRBD2; clone size: NA; J gene: TRBJ2-5; V gene: TRBV11-2; CDR3 DNA: TGTGCCAGCAGCTCCGCTCTAGGTAGCGGGGGGGCGAGGGAGACCCAGTACTTC; CDR3 protein: CASSSALGSGGARETQYF
D gene: NA; clone size: NA; J gene: TRBJ2-7; V gene: TRBV21-1; CDR3 DNA: TGTGCCAGCAGCAAGGACATCCCGGGGACTAGTAACTACGAGCAGTACTTC; CDR3 protein: CASSKDIPGTSNYEQYF
D gene: NA; clone size: few; J gene: TRBJ1-2; V gene: TRBV9; CDR3 DNA: TGTGCCAGCAGCGTAGACAGGAACTATGGCTACACCTTC; CDR3 protein: CASSVDRNYGYTF
D gene: NA; clone size: NA; J gene: TRBJ2-1; V gene: TRBV6-1; CDR3 DNA: TGTGCCAGCAGTGAAGTCGGTAGGAGGGGTTTGGGTGAGCAGTTCTTC; CDR3 protein: CASSEVGRRGLGEQFF
D gene: NA; clone size: NA; J gene: TRBJ2-7; V gene: TRBV18; CDR3 DNA: TGTGCCAGCTCAGACAGGGGCGGGAGCTCCTACGAGCAGTACTTC; CDR3 protein: CASSDRGGSSYEQYF
D gene: NA; clone size: NA; J gene: TRBJ2-3; V gene: TRBV11-3; CDR3 DNA: TGTGCCAGCAGCTTAGGCGGGGGCAGCACAGATACGCAGTATTTT; CDR3 protein: CASSLGGGSTDTQYF
D gene: TRBD2; clone size: NA; J gene: TRBJ2-3; V gene: TRBV28; CDR3 DNA: TGTGCCAGCAGTTTAACGGGACTAGCGGGGTTCACAGATACGCAGTATTTT; CDR3 protein: CASSLTGLAGFTDTQYF
D gene: NA; clone size: NA; J gene: TRBJ1-2; V gene: TRBV5-4; CDR3 DNA: TGTGCCAGCAGCTCGCTGGAGGATGGCTACACCTTC; CDR3 protein: CASSSLEDGYTF
D gene: NA; clone size: NA; J gene: TRBJ1-2; V gene: TRBV5-1; CDR3 DNA: TGCGCCAGCAGCTTGGGACAGGAAAACTATGGCTACACCTTC; CDR3 protein: CASSLGQENYGYTF
D gene: NA; clone size: few; J gene: TRBJ1-1; V gene: TRBV19; CDR3 DNA: TGTGCCAGTAGTCTAAGGGGGAGGGGCGCGAACACTGAAGCTTTCTTT; CDR3 protein: CASSLRGRGANTEAFF
D gene: NA; clone size: NA; J gene: TRBJ2-3; V gene: TRBV5-1; CDR3 DNA: TGCGCCAGCAGCTTGGGAGGGATGAGGGACACAGATACGCAGTATTTT; CDR3 protein: CASSLGGMRDTDTQYF
D gene: NA; clone size: NA; J gene: TRBJ1-4; V gene: TRBV5-1; CDR3 DNA: TGCGCCAGCAGCTTGGACCTTGGGGCCGAAAAACTGTTTTTT; CDR3 protein: CASSLDLGAEKLFF
D gene: TRBD1; clone size: NA; J gene: TRBJ2-7; V gene: TRBV10-3; CDR3 DNA: TGTGCCATCAGTGGGATGCAGGGGGCCCACGAGCAGTACTTC; CDR3 protein: CAISGMQGAHEQYF
D gene: NA; clone size: NA; J gene: TRBJ2-7; V gene: TRBV10-1; CDR3 DNA: TGCGCCAGCAGTCCGGGCCCCGGAGGTGATGAGCAGTACTTC; CDR3 protein: CASSPGPGGDEQYF
D gene: NA; clone size: NA; J gene: TRBJ2-2; V gene: TRBV7-6; CDR3 DNA: TGTGCCAGCACTAAAGTTGGGAACACCGGGGAGCTGTTTTTT; CDR3 protein: CASTKVGNTGELFF
D gene: TRBD1; clone size: NA; J gene: TRBJ1-1; V gene: TRBV19; CDR3 DNA: TGTGCCGCCCAGGGGGGTTGGGACACTGAAGCTTTCTTT; CDR3 protein: CAAQGGWDTEAFF
D gene: TRBD1; clone size: NA; J gene: TRBJ1-2; V gene: TRBV7-9; CDR3 DNA: TGTGCCAGCAGCTCAACAGGGGGCAACTATGGCTACACCTTC; CDR3 protein: CASSSTGGNYGYTF
D gene: TRBD1; clone size: NA; J gene: TRBJ2-3; V gene: TRBV5-1; CDR3 DNA: TGCGCCAGCAGCTGGGGACAGGGGCGGGGAGATACGCAGTATTTT; CDR3 protein: CASSWGQGRGDTQYF
D gene: TRBD1; clone size: once; J gene: TRBJ2-7; V gene: TRBV15; CDR3 DNA: TGTGCCACCGGGGACAGGGACGAGCAGTACTTC; CDR3 protein: CATGDRDEQYF
D gene: TRBD1; clone size: few; J gene: TRBJ2-7; V gene: TRBV27; CDR3 DNA: TGTGCCAGCAGTTTGCGCGCAGACAGGGCAGATTCCTACGAGCAGTACTTC; CDR3 protein: CASSLRADRADSYEQYF
D gene: TRBD2; clone size: NA; J gene: TRBJ2-1; V gene: TRBV5-1; CDR3 DNA: TGCGCCAGCAGCTTGGGAGCGGGGTCGAATGAGCAGTTCTTC; CDR3 protein: CASSLGAGSNEQFF
D gene: TRBD1; clone size: once; J gene: TRBJ2-7; V gene: TRBV11-2; CDR3 DNA: TGTGCCAGCAGTTCCCTCAGGGGGCTCGGCGAGCAGTACTTC; CDR3 protein: CASSSLRGLGEQYF
D gene: NA; clone size: NA; J gene: TRBJ1-1; V gene: TRBV5-1; CDR3 DNA: TGCGCCAGCAGCTTAAAAGGACAGAACACTGAAGCTTTCTTT; CDR3 protein: CASSLKGQNTEAFF
D gene: TRBD1; clone size: NA; J gene: TRBJ1-2; V gene: TRBV10-3; CDR3 DNA: TGTGCCATCAGAGAGACAGGGGAGAGCGGCTACACCTTC; CDR3 protein: CAIRETGESGYTF
D gene: NA; clone size: NA; J gene: TRBJ1-2; V gene: TRBV20-1; CDR3 DNA: TGCAGTGCGTCTGCTAACTATGGCTACACCTTC; CDR3 protein: CSASANYGYTF
D gene: NA; clone size: NA; J gene: TRBJ2-7; V gene: TRBV11-2; CDR3 DNA: TGTGCCAGCAGCTTAGAAACAACCGCCTACGAGCAGTACTTC; CDR3 protein: CASSLETTAYEQYF
D gene: TRBD1; clone size: NA; J gene: TRBJ1-5; V gene: TRBV19; CDR3 DNA: TGTGCCAGTAGTAGAGAGACAGGGGCTGTTGACAATCAGCCCCAGCATTTT; CDR3 protein: CASSRETGAVDNQPQHF
D gene: TRBD2; clone size: NA; J gene: TRBJ2-5; V gene: TRBV5-6; CDR3 DNA: TGTGCCACCCTAAACTGGGGGGGGAGCCAAGAGACCCAGTACTTC; CDR3 protein: CATLNWGGSQETQYF
D gene: NA; clone size: few; J gene: TRBJ1-1; V gene: TRBV29-1; CDR3 DNA: TGCAGCGTTGAAGGATCAGCGAGGAACACTGAAGCTTTCTTT; CDR3 protein: CSVEGSARNTEAFF
D gene: TRBD1; clone size: NA; J gene: TRBJ1-2; V gene: TRBV4-1; CDR3 DNA: TGCGCCAGCAGCCAAGGACAGGGGGCCATCGGTGGCTACACCTTC; CDR3 protein: CASSQGQGAIGGYTF
D gene: NA; clone size: NA; J gene: TRBJ1-1; V gene: TRBV19; CDR3 DNA: TGTGCCAGTAGTGGACAGCAGAACACTGAAGCTTTCTTT; CDR3 protein: CASSGQQNTEAFF
D gene: TRBD1; clone size: NA; J gene: TRBJ2-3; V gene: TRBV6-5; CDR3 DNA: TGTGCCAGCAGTCGGGACAGGGCCGCCACAGATACGCAGTATTTT; CDR3 protein: CASSRDRAATDTQYF
D gene: TRBD2; clone size: NA; J gene: TRBJ2-3; V gene: TRBV10-2; CDR3 DNA: TGCGCCAGCAGAATAAGCGGGGACACAGATACGCAGTATTTT; CDR3 protein: CASRISGDTDTQYF
D gene: TRBD1; clone size: NA; J gene: TRBJ1-2; V gene: TRBV18; CDR3 DNA: TGTGCCAGCTCAACCCGACAGGGGGGGTATAACTATGGCTACACCTTC; CDR3 protein: CASSTRQGGYNYGYTF
D gene: NA; clone size: NA; J gene: TRBJ2-3; V gene: TRBV29-1; CDR3 DNA: TGCAGCGTTACTCGGGCAGATACGCAGTATTTT; CDR3 protein: CSVTRADTQYF
D gene: NA; clone size: NA; J gene: TRBJ2-3; V gene: TRBV2; CDR3 DNA: TGTGCCAGCAGTGACGACAGAGTCACAGATACGCAGTATTTT; CDR3 protein: CASSDDRVTDTQYF
D gene: NA; clone size: NA; J gene: TRBJ1-1; V gene: TRBV30; CDR3 DNA: TGTGCCTGGAGTGTTAGATCGGGGGTGCTGAACACTGAAGCTTTCTTT; CDR3 protein: CAWSVRSGVLNTEAFF